Shown below are 27 T cell receptor beta chains from a single sample sequenced in a study of cytomegalovirus exposure and HLA in healthy donors. The PCR contained 60 Vbeta and 13 Jbeta primers. Using immunoSEQ multiplex PCR, the repertoire was profiled, and TCRdb retains in-frame clones only, with some absent. Among 160,000 or so clones listed, 80% were seen once. Sequenced input: PBMCs. Receptors were obtained from a man aged 25-45 years in good health and CMV-seronegative.

This sequence joins TRBV25-1 and TRBJ2-5; 11 bases are a match to TRBD1. V shed 6 bases, J shed 0 bases, and the junction held 6 bases outside the gene matches. This CDR3 has 16 amino acids. CDR1 and CDR2 from the germline V gene are MGHDK and SYGVNS. For the CDR3, the DNA is TGTGCCAGCAGGGGCCAGGGACAGGGGGACCAAGAGACCCAGTACTTC. Translation gives CASRGQGQGDQETQYF.

This chain links TRBV7-2 with TRBJ2-3; D may be TRBD1 (5 bases). The CDR3 is 13 amino acids. Germline CDR1 is SGHTA and CDR2 is FQGNSA. With 3 bases removed from V and 5 bases from J, the gap between germline ends came to 9 bases. The CDR3 DNA reads as TGTGCCAGCAGCTTCGCAAGGGGAGATACGCAGTATTTT. Encoded protein: CASSFARGDTQYF.

The chain joins TRBV19 to TRBJ2-5, with 7 nucleotides matching TRBD2. CDR1 is LNHDA and CDR2 is SQIVND in the germline V gene (reference sequence). The CDR3 is 15 residues long. V shed 6 bases and J 2 bases; nucleotides not matched to a gene: 9. In DNA form, the CDR3 reads TGTGCCAGTAGCCCGACACGTAGCGGGCAAGAGACCCAGTACTTC. Amino acid sequence: CASSPTRSGQETQYF.

The rearrangement links TRBV18 to TRBJ2-3; D ambiguous. The germline V gene encodes CDR1 KGHSH and CDR2 LQKENI. V lost 0 bases, J lost 0 bases, and 4 bases lay in between. The CDR3 runs 14 residues. Here the CDR3 DNA reads TGTGCCAGCTCACCACCGTCAAGCACAGATACGCAGTATTTT. Its protein product is CASSPPSSTDTQYF. The full variable domain, in which reference TRBV18 and TRBJ2-3 provide the parts outside the CDR3, is NAGVMQNPRHLVRRRGQEARLRCSPMKGHSHVYWYRQLPEEGLKFMVYLQKENIIDESGMPKERFSAEFPKEGPSILRIQQVVRGDSAAYFCASSPPSSTDTQYFGPGTRLTVL.

The chain couples TRBV2 to TRBJ2-1, with 12 bases identical to TRBD2. The length of the CDR3 is 14 residues. Germline CDR1 SNHLY, CDR2 FYNNEI. Trimming cost V 11 bases and J 10 bases; bases outside gene matches: 12. Here the CDR3 reads CADTGLAGGREQFF. CDR3 nucleotide sequence: TGTGCCGACACGGGGCTAGCGGGAGGGAGGGAGCAGTTCTTC.

The chain couples TRBV5-6 to TRBJ2-1; 10 nucleotides agree with TRBD1. V lost 4 bases to trimming and J lost 4 bases; unmatched junction nucleotides: 2. CDR3 length equals 14 residues. Germline lookup yields CDR1 SGHDT and CDR2 YYEEEE. The CDR3 spells CASSGTGVYNEQFF. CDR3 in DNA: TGTGCCAGCAGCGGGACAGGGGTTTACAATGAGCAGTTCTTC.

This chain uses TRBV5-1 with TRBJ2-5; D is perhaps TRBD2 (5 bases). CDR1 and CDR2 from the germline V gene are SGHRS and YFSETQ. V was shortened by 0 bases and J by 3 bases, with 12 bases between the two germline ends. The CDR3 runs to 15 residues. In DNA form, the CDR3 reads TGCGCCAGCAGCTTGGGGCTAGCCGGGGAAGAGACCCAGTACTTC. Translation: CASSLGLAGEETQYF.

The chain combines TRBV28 with TRBJ2-3; D call uncertain. Germline assignment: CDR1 MDHEN and CDR2 SYDVKM. The V end was cut by 5 bases, the J end by 2 bases, with 8 bases between. The CDR3 has 13 amino acids. CDR3 amino acids: CASSPTVTDTQYF. As DNA, the CDR3 is TGTGCCAGCAGTCCCACTGTCACAGATACGCAGTATTTT.

The chain uses TRBV6-6 and TRBJ2-5; TRBD1 aligns across 7 bases. Trimming cost V 4 bases and J 4 bases; bases outside gene matches: 12. From germline, CDR1 is MNHNY and CDR2 SVGAGI (reference sequence). This CDR3 region has 16 residues. The CDR3 sequence: CASSFPDRAGGETQYF. The CDR3 region has the DNA TGTGCCAGCAGTTTTCCCGACAGGGCGGGTGGAGAGACCCAGTACTTC.

The chain uses TRBV30 and TRBJ1-6; D not certain. The CDR3 totals 12 residues. The germline V gene encodes CDR1 GTSNPN and CDR2 SVGIG (reference sequence). V was cut by 5 bases and J by 7 bases, with 9 bases left in between. The CDR3 region has the DNA TGTGCCTGGGGGCAGTCCAATTCACCCCTCCACTTT. Protein product: CAWGQSNSPLHF. Supplemented by reference TRBV30 and TRBJ1-6, the full variable domain reads SQTIHQWPATLVQPVGSPLSLECTVEGTSNPNLYWYRQAAGRGLQLLFYSVGIGQISSEVPQNLSASRPQDRQFILSSKKLLLSDSGFYLCAWGQSNSPLHFGNGTRLTVT.

The V and J genes are TRBV27 and TRBJ2-7; 7 bases agree with TRBD1. Germline CDR1 and CDR2: MNHEY and SMNVEV (reference sequence). CDR3 size: 15 residues. With V trimmed by 2 bases and J by 0 bases, 4 bases remained unmatched. The CDR3 region has the DNA TGTGCCAGCAGTTTAGCAGGGACAGTCTCCTACGAGCAGTACTTC. Amino acid sequence: CASSLAGTVSYEQYF.

This clone showed up just a few times. This chain links TRBV7-2 with TRBJ2-7, with D unclear. CDR1 is SGHTA and CDR2 is FQGNSA in the germline V gene. V was shortened by 4 bases and J by 6 bases, with 13 bases between the two germline ends. The CDR3 is 13 residues long. Written as DNA, the CDR3 is TGTGCCAGCAGCTCTCAGGATTCGACCGAGCAGTACTTC. Amino acid sequence: CASSSQDSTEQYF.

This clone showed up just once. The CDR3 spells CASSLGGTGGDTQYF. CDR3 DNA: TGCGCCAGCAGCTTGGGGGGAACAGGGGGAGATACGCAGTATTTT. The chain recombines TRBV5-1 with TRBJ2-3; TRBD1 aligns across 8 bases. The CDR3 is made up of 15 amino acids. J gave up 5 bases and V 0 bases, and 5 bases lay outside the gene matches. The germline V gene has CDR1 SGHRS and CDR2 YFSETQ.

V and J are TRBV5-8 and TRBJ1-6, with D hard to call. Trimming stripped 4 bases from V and 1 base from J, with 15 bases between. This CDR3 has 17 residues. The V gene's germline CDR1 is SGHTS and CDR2 YDEGEE. DNA for the CDR3: TGTGCCAGCAGCACTCGAACCGCCTCGTCCTATAATTCACCCCTCCACTTT. It specifies CASSTRTASSYNSPLHF.

The count of this clone is one. The rearrangement links TRBV6-1 to TRBJ2-7; 11 nucleotides agree with TRBD1. V lost 8 bases and J lost 3; bases outside the gene matches: 6. The CDR3 consists of 14 residues. Germline V gives CDR1 MNHNS, CDR2 SASEGT. Written as DNA, the CDR3 is TGTGCCAGCTTGCCCGGGACAGGGGGCTACGAGCAGTACTTC. Translated: CASLPGTGGYEQYF.

V gene TRBV28 combines with J gene TRBJ1-3; 8 nucleotides line up with TRBD1. CDR3 length: 19 amino acids. Germline V CDR1 and CDR2: MDHEN, SYDVKM. Germline trimming cut 6 bases from V and 0 bases from J; bases unmatched to any gene: 16. In nucleotides, the CDR3 is TGTGCCAGCAGACGTTTCAGGACAGGGAGCAAGAGCTCTGGAAACACCATATATTTT. Its translation: CASRRFRTGSKSSGNTIYF.

The V call is TRBV15, the J call TRBJ2-2; possibly TRBD2 for D (6 bases). The V gene lost 0 bases and the J gene lost 7 bases, with 9 bases spanning the gap. Looked up from germline, CDR1 is LNHNV and CDR2 is YYDKDF (reference sequence). The CDR3 is made up of 14 amino acids. In DNA form, the CDR3 reads TGTGCCACCAGCAGAGATCGGGGGTACGGGGAGCTGTTTTTT. This codes for CATSRDRGYGELFF.

The rearrangement links TRBV9 to TRBJ2-7; 11 bases align to TRBD2. Germline V CDR1 and CDR2: SGDLS, YYNGEE. V lost 3 bases to trimming and J lost 3 bases; unmatched junction nucleotides: 5. The length of the CDR3 is 15 residues. The chain's CDR3 is CASSASGTSGYEQYF. The CDR3 region has the DNA TGTGCCAGCAGCGCCTCCGGGACTAGCGGCTACGAGCAGTACTTC.

V usage is TRBV19 and J usage is TRBJ2-7; 8 positions match TRBD1. Germline lookup yields CDR1 LNHDA and CDR2 SQIVND (reference sequence). The CDR3 has 14 amino acids. Trimming at V came to 1 base and at J to 5 bases, leaving 4 bases not matched to a gene. The CDR3 DNA sequence: TGTGCCAGTAGTATAGGGACAGGGACCAACGAGCAGTACTTC. Protein sequence: CASSIGTGTNEQYF.

The rearrangement links TRBV27 to TRBJ1-2; D unresolved. This CDR3 has 14 amino acids. CDR1 and CDR2 from the germline V gene are MNHEY and SMNVEV (reference sequence). V was clipped by 1 base and J by 0 bases, with 6 bases between them. In nucleotides, the CDR3 is TGTGCCAGCAGTTTATACTCTTCTAACTATGGCTACACCTTC. Its protein product is CASSLYSSNYGYTF.

J is TRBJ1-1 and V is TRBV6-1; the D is unclear. CDR1 MNHNS and CDR2 SASEGT come from the germline V gene. Trimming pared 7 bases from V and 1 base from J, leaving 10 bases between. This CDR3 is built from 13 residues. CDR3 region: CASKLGENTEAFF. The CDR3 DNA reads TGTGCCAGCAAATTGGGCGAGAACACTGAAGCTTTCTTT.

The chain combines TRBV10-3 with TRBJ2-5; TRBD2 is a possible D gene (6 bases). This CDR3 has 17 residues. CDR1 is ENHRY and CDR2 is SYGVKD in the germline V gene. V was pared by 6 bases and J by 4 bases, with 24 bases between. The CDR3 DNA is TGTGCCATCAGCCACGGCCCCCGGCGGGGCGGCCCAGAGACCCAGTACTTC. It encodes CAISHGPRRGGPETQYF.

CDR3 coding DNA: TGCGCCAGCAGCTCCCGGACTAGCGGGAGGGATGAGCAGTTCTTC. Its translation is CASSSRTSGRDEQFF. J is TRBJ2-1 and V is TRBV5-1, with 15 positions matching TRBD2. The CDR3 contains 15 residues. The germline V gene encodes CDR1 SGHRS and CDR2 YFSETQ. V trimming: 3 bases; J trimming: 8 bases; junction bases outside the gene matches: 3.

The chain joins TRBV7-2 to TRBJ2-5; 7 positions agree with TRBD2. This CDR3 comprises 13 residues. Germline V gene data show CDR1 as SGHTA and CDR2 as FQGNSA. J lost 2 bases, V lost 5 bases, and 2 bases had no gene match. CDR3 residues: CASSPGGQETQYF. The CDR3 bases are TGTGCCAGCAGCCCCGGGGGGCAAGAGACCCAGTACTTC.

The chain links TRBV19 to TRBJ2-5, with D unresolved. Germline lookup yields CDR1 LNHDA and CDR2 SQIVND (reference sequence). The CDR3 consists of 14 residues. Deletions cut 4 bases from V and 1 base from J, with 10 bases between. The CDR3 loop is CASSKTTSQETQYF. CDR3 sequence (DNA): TGTGCCAGTAGTAAGACGACAAGCCAAGAGACCCAGTACTTC.

The chain couples TRBV28 to TRBJ2-3; 12 bases align to TRBD2. This CDR3 spans 17 amino acids. V shed 2 bases, J shed 4 bases, and the junction held 7 bases outside the gene matches. Germline V gene lookup returns CDR1 MDHEN and CDR2 SYDVKM. The DNA of the CDR3 is TGTGCCAGCAGTTTAGCGGCTAGCGGGGGGGAGGCAGATACGCAGTATTTT. Translating gives CASSLAASGGEADTQYF.

The chain links TRBV5-5 to TRBJ1-5, with 7 positions matching TRBD1. The germline V gene has CDR1 SGHKS and CDR2 YYEKEE (reference sequence). This CDR3 spans 15 amino acids. Losses at the gene ends were 0 bases for V and 3 bases for J; bases not matched to a gene: 3. For the CDR3, the DNA is TGTGCCAGCAGCTTGGGACAGGGTTACAATCAGCCCCAGCATTTT. It yields the protein CASSLGQGYNQPQHF.